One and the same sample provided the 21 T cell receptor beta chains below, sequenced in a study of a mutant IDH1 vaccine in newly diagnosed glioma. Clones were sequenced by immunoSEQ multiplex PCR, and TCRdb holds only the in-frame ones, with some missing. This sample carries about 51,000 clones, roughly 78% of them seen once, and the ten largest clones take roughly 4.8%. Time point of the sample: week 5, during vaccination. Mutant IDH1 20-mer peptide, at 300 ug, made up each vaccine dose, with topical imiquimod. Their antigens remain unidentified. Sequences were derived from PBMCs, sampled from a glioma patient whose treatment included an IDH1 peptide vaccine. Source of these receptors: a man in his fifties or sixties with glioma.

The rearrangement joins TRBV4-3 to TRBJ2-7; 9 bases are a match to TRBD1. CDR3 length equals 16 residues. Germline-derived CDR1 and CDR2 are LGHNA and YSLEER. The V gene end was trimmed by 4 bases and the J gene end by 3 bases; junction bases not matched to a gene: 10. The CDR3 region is CASSPNLGQGLYEQYF. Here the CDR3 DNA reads TGCGCCAGCAGCCCAAATCTGGGACAGGGTCTCTACGAGCAGTACTTC.

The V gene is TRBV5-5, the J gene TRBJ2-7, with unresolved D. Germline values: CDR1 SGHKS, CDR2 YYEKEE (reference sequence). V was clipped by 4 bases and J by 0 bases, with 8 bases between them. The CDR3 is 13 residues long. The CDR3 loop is CASSPGPSYEQYF. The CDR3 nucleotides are TGTGCCAGCAGCCCTGGGCCCTCCTACGAGCAGTACTTC.

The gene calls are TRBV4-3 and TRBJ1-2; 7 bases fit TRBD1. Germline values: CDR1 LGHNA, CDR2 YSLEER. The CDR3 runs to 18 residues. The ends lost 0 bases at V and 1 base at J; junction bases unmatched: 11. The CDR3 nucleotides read TGCGCCAGCAGCCAAGATTTAAGGGACAGCACATTTAACTATGGCTACACCTTC. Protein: CASSQDLRDSTFNYGYTF.

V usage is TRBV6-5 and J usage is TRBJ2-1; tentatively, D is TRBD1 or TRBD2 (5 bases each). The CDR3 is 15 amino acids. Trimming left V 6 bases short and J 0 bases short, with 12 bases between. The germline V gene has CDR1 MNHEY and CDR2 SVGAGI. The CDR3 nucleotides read TGTGCCAGCAGGAAATCAGGGAGCTCCTACAATGAGCAGTTCTTC. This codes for CASRKSGSSYNEQFF.

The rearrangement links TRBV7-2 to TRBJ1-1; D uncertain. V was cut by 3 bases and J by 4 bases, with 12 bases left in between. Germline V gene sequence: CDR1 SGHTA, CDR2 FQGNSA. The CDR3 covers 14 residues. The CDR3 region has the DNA TGTGCCAGCAGCTTGGGGTCTCCTAGCACTGAAGCTTTCTTT. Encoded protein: CASSLGSPSTEAFF.

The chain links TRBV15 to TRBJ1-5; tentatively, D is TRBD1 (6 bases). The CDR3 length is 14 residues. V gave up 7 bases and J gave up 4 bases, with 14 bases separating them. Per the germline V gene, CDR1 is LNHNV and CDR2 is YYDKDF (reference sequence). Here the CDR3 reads CATTPGDTNQPQHF. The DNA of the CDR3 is TGTGCCACCACCCCCGGGGACACTAATCAGCCCCAGCATTTT.

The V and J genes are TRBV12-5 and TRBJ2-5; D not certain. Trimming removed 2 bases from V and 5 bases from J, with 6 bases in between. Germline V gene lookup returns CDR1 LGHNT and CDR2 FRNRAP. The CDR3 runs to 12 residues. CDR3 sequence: CASGLSGETQYF. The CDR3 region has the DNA TGTGCTAGTGGTTTGAGTGGGGAGACCCAGTACTTC.

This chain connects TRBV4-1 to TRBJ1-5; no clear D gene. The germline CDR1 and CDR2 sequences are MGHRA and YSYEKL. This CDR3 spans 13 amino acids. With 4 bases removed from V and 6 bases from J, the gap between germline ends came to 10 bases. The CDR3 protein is CASSPPSIQPQHF. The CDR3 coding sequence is TGCGCCAGCAGCCCGCCCTCTATTCAGCCCCAGCATTTT.

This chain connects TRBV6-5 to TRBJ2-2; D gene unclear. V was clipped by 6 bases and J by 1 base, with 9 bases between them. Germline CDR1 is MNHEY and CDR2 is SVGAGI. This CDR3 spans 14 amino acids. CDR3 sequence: CASRETRNTGELFF. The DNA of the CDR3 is TGTGCCAGCAGAGAAACCCGGAACACCGGGGAGCTGTTTTTT.

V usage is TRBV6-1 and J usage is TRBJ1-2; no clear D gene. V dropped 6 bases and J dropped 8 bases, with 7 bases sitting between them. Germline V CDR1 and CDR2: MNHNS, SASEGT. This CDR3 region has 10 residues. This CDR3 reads CASRGNGYTF. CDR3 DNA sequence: TGTGCCAGCAGAGGTAACGGCTACACCTTC.

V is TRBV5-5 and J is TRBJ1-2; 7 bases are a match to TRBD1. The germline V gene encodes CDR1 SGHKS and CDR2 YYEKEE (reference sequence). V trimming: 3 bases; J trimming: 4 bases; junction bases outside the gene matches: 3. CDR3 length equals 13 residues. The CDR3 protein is CASSSGQRYGYTF. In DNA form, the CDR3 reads TGTGCCAGCAGCTCGGGACAGCGCTATGGCTACACCTTC.

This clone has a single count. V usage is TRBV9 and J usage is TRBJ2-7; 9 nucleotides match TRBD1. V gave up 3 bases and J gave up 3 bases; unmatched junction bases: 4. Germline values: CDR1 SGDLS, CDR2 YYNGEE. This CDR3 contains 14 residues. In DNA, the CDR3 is TGTGCCAGCAGCGCCGGGACAGGGTTCTACGAGCAGTACTTC. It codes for CASSAGTGFYEQYF. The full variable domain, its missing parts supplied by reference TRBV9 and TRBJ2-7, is DSGVTQTPKHLITATGQRVTLRCSPRSGDLSVYWYQQSLDQGLQFLIQYYNGEERAKGNILERFSAQQFPDLHSELNLSSLELGDSALYFCASSAGTGFYEQYFGPGTRLTVT.

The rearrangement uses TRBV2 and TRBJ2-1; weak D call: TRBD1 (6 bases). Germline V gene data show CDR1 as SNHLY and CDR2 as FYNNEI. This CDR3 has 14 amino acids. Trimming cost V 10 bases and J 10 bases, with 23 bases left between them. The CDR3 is CATLLYPTGAEQFF. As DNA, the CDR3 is TGTGCCACCCTTCTATATCCGACAGGTGCGGAGCAGTTCTTC.

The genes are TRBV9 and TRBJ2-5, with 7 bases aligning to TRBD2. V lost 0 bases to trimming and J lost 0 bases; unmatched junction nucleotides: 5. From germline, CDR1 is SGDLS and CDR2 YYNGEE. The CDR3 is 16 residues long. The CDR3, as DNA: TGTGCCAGCAGCGTAGCCGGGCGGGAGTACCAAGAGACCCAGTACTTC. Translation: CASSVAGREYQETQYF.

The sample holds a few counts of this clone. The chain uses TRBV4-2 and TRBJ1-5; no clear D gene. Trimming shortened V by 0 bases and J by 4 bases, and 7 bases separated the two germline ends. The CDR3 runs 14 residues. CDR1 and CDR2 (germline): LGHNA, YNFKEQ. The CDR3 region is CASSQEQLNQPQHF. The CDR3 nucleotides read TGTGCCAGCAGCCAAGAACAGCTAAATCAGCCCCAGCATTTT.

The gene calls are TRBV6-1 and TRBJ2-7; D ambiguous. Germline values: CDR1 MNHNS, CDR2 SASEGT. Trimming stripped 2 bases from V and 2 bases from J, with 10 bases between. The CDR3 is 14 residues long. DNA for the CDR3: TGTGCCAGCAGTGAAAGGCACTACACCTACGAGCAGTACTTC. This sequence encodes CASSERHYTYEQYF.

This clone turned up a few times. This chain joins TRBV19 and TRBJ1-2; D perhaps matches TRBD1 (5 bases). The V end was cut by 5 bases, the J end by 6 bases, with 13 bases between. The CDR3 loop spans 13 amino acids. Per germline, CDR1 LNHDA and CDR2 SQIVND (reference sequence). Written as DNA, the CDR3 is TGTGCCAGTAGTCCTACCGGGACGGATGGCTACACCTTC. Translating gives CASSPTGTDGYTF.

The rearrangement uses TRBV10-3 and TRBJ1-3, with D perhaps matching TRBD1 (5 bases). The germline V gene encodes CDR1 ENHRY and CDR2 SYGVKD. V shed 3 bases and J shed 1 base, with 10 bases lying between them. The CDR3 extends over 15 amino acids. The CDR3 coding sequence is TGTGCCATCAGTGATAACGCAGGGTCTGGAAACACCATATATTTT. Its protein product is CAISDNAGSGNTIYF.

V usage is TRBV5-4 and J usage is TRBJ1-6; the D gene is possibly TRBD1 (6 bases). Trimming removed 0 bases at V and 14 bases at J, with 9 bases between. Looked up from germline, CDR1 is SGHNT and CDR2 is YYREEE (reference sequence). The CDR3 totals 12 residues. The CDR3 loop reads CASSLGGATLHF. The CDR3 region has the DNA TGTGCCAGCAGCTTGGGGGGGGCTACCCTCCACTTT.

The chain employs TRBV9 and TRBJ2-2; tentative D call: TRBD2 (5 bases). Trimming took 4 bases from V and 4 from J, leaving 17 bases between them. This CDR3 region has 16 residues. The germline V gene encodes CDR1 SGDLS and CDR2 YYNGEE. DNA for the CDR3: TGTGCCAGCAGCTTACGAGGGCCCGCGGGCACCGGGGAGCTGTTTTTT. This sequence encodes CASSLRGPAGTGELFF. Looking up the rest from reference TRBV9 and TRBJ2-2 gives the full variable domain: DSGVTQTPKHLITATGQRVTLRCSPRSGDLSVYWYQQSLDQGLQFLIQYYNGEERAKGNILERFSAQQFPDLHSELNLSSLELGDSALYFCASSLRGPAGTGELFFGEGSRLTVL.

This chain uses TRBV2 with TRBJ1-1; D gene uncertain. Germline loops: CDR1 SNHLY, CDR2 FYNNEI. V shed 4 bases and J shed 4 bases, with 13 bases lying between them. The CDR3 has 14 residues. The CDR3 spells CASSVQARGTEAFF. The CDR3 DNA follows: TGTGCCAGCAGTGTCCAGGCAAGAGGCACTGAAGCTTTCTTT.